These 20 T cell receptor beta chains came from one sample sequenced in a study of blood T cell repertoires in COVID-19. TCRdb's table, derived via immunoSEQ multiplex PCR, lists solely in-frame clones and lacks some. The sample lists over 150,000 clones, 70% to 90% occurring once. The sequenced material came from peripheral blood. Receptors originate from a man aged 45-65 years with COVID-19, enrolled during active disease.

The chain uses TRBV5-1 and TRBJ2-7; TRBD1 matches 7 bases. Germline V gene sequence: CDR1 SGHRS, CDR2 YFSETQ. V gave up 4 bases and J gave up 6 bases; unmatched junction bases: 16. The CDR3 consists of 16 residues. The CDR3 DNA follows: TGCGCCAGCAGCCAAGGACAGGATGGTTTTGTCTCCGAGCAGTACTTC. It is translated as CASSQGQDGFVSEQYF.

The CDR3 spells CASSYLTGGLEGPQHF. CDR3 bases: TGTGCCAGCAGTTACCTAACAGGGGGCTTAGAAGGGCCCCAGCATTTT. The chain links TRBV28 to TRBJ1-5; TRBD1 agrees at 9 bases. J lost 9 bases, V lost 4 bases, and 13 bases had no gene match. CDR3 length: 16 amino acids. Germline-derived CDR1 and CDR2 are MDHEN and SYDVKM.

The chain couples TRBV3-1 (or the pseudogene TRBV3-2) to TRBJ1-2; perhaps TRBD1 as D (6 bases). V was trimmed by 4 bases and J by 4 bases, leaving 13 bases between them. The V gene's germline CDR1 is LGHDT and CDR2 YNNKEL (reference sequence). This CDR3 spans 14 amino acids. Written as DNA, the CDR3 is TGTGCCAGCAGCCCACGGGACACCCGCTATGGCTACACCTTC. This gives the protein CASSPRDTRYGYTF.

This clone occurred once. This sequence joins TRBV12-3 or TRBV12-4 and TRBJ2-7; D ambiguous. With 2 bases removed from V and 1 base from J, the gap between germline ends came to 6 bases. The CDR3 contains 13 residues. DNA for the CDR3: TGTGCCAGCAGTTTACTCCCGTCCTACGAGCAGTACTTC. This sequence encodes CASSLLPSYEQYF.

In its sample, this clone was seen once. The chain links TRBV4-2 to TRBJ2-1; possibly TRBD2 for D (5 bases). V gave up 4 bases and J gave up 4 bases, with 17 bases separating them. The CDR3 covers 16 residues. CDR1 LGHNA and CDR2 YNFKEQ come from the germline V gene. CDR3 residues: CASSPNARGNYNEQFF. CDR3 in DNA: TGTGCCAGCAGCCCTAACGCTCGGGGAAATTACAATGAGCAGTTCTTC.

CDR3: CASSLWRGQGNQPQHF. The DNA for the CDR3 is TGTGCCAGCAGTTTATGGAGGGGACAAGGCAATCAGCCCCAGCATTTT. The chain has TRBV28 and TRBJ1-5, with TRBD1 as a possible D gene (6 bases). The germline V and J ends were trimmed by 0 bases and 2 bases, with 11 bases remaining between them. CDR1 and CDR2 (germline): MDHEN, SYDVKM. The CDR3 covers 16 residues.

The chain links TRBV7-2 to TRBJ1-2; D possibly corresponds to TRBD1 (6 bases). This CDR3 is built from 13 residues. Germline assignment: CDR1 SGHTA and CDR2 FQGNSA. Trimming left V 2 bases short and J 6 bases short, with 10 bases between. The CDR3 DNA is TGTGCCAGCAGCTTACTACAGGGCCATGGCTACACCTTC. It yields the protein CASSLLQGHGYTF.

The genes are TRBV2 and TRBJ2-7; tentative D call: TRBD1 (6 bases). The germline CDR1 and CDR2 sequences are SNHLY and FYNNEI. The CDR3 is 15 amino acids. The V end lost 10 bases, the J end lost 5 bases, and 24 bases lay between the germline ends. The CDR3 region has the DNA TGTGCCACAGACCGGACGGACAGATCGCTGGACGAGCAGTACTTC. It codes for CATDRTDRSLDEQYF.

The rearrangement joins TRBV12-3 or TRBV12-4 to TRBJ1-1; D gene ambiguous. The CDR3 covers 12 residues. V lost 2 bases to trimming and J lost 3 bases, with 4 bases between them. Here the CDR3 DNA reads TGTGCCAGCAGTTTACCATACACTGAAGCTTTCTTT. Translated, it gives CASSLPYTEAFF.

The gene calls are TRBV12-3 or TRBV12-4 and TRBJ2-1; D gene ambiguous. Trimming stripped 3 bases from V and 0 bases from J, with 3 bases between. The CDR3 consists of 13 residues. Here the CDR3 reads CASSFSSYNEQFF. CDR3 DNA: TGTGCCAGCAGTTTCTCCTCCTACAATGAGCAGTTCTTC.

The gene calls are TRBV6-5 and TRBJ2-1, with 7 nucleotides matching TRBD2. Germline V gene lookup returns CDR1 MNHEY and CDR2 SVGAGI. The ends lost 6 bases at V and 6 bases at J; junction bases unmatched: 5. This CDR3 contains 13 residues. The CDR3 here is CASREGLTNEQFF. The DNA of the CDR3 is TGTGCCAGCAGGGAGGGACTAACCAATGAGCAGTTCTTC.

The chain's CDR3 is CATSDKGLAGTNEQFF. CDR3 DNA: TGTGCCACCAGTGATAAGGGACTAGCGGGGACTAATGAGCAGTTCTTC. The rearrangement uses TRBV24-1 and TRBJ2-1, with 13 positions matching TRBD2. V trimming: 3 bases; J trimming: 7 bases; junction bases outside the gene matches: 5. The CDR3 has 16 residues. Germline V CDR1 and CDR2: KGHDR, SFDVKD.

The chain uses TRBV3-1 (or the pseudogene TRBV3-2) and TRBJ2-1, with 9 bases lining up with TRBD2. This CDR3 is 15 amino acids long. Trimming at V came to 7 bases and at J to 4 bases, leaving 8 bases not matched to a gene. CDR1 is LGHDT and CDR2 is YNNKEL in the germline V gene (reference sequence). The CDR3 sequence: CASTAGSGGYNEQFF. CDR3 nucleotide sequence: TGTGCCAGCACCGCGGGTAGCGGGGGTTACAATGAGCAGTTCTTC.

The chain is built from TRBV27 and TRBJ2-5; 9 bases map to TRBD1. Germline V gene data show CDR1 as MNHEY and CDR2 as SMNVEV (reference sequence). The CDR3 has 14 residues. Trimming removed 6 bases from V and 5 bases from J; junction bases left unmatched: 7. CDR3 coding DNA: TGTGCCAGCAGGCAAGGGACAGGGAGGGAGACCCAGTACTTC. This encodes CASRQGTGRETQYF.

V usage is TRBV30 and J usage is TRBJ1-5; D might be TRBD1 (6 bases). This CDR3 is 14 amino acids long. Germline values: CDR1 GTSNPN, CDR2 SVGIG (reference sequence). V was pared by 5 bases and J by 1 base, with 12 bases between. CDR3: CAWATGSSNQPQHF. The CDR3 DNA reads TGTGCCTGGGCAACAGGGTCGAGCAATCAGCCCCAGCATTTT.

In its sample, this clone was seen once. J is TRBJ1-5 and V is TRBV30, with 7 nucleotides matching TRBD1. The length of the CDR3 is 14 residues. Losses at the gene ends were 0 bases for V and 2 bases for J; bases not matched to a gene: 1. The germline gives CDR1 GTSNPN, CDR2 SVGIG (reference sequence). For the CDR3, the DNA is TGTGCCTGGAGTGTCGGGACAGGCAATCAGCCCCAGCATTTT. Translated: CAWSVGTGNQPQHF.

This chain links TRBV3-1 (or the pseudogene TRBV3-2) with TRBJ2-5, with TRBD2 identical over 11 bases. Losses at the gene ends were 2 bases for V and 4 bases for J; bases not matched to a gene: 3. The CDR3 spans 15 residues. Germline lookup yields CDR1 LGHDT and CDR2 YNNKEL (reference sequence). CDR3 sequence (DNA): TGTGCCAGCAGCCAATATGGACTAGCGGGAGAGACCCAGTACTTC. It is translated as CASSQYGLAGETQYF.

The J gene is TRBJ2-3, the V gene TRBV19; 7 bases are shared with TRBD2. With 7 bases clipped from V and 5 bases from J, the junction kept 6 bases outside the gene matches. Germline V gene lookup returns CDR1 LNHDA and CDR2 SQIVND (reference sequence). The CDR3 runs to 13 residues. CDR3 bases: TGTGCCAGTACCCCCCCGGGGGGAGATACGCAGTATTTT. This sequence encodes CASTPPGGDTQYF.

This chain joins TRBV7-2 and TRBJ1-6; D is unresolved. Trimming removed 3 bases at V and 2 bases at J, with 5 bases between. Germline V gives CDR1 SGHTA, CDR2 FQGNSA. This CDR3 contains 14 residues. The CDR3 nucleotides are TGTGCCAGCAGCTTCGACACCTATAATTCACCCCTCCACTTT. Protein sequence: CASSFDTYNSPLHF.

The CDR3 region is CASSQAGTRSGTQYF. The CDR3 DNA follows: TGTGCCAGCAGCCAAGCCGGGACTAGAAGTGGTACGCAGTATTTT. The gene calls are TRBV3-1 (or the pseudogene TRBV3-2) and TRBJ2-3; the match to TRBD2 covers 8 bases. Trimming took 1 base from V and 8 from J; bases not matched to a gene: 8. The CDR3 runs to 15 residues. Germline assignment: CDR1 LGHDT and CDR2 YNNKEL (reference sequence).